This record concerns one T cell receptor beta chain sequence. Its antigen remains unknown. The data are from a study of post-analysis software for immune sequencing data. The CDR3 is made up of 12 amino acids. V was pared by 6 bases and J by 1 base, with 10 bases between. Germline V lookup: CDR1 SQVTM, CDR2 ANQGSEA. The TCR beta cDNA libraries contained unique molecular identifiers. Input amounts of about 0.95 to 11 million T cells were used. These gave around 500,000 cDNA molecules, so each molecule approximated one T cell. TCRdb reprocessed the PCR reads with MiXCR, giving one entry per CDR3 protein. In the table there are about 540,000 distinct CDR3 sequences, 34% of which are singletons. Study-wide findings and caveats: When patients were compared with controls, about five TRBV segments were more frequent, TRBV5-6, TRBV5-1 and TRBV20-1 among them. Significantly lower normalized Chao1 diversity was seen in multiple sclerosis patients than in controls.

Sequenced input: blood. The V gene is TRBV29-1, the J gene TRBJ2-7; possible D gene TRBD2, 6 bases. This TCR was recovered from a girl under 18 with multiple sclerosis. CDR3 in DNA: TGCAGCGTGGAGGGCAGGTCCTACGAGCAGTACTTC. It yields the protein CSVEGRSYEQYF.